These 26 T cell receptor beta chains share one sample of origin, sequenced in a study of identifying expanded T cells in peripheral blood. The table came from immunoSEQ multiplex PCR; TCRdb's copy has only in-frame clones and leaves some out. Here the sample spans 100,000 or so clones, over 75% being singletons. The source material was blood. These receptors originate from a person aged 18-70 years in good health.

Here the CDR3 DNA reads TGTGCCAGCAGCGCGGAATTTACAAACACCATATATTTT. Residues: CASSAEFTNTIYF. The chain carries TRBV11-2 and TRBJ1-3; D remains unclear. V lost 5 bases and J lost 6, with 11 bases in between. Germline loops: CDR1 SGHAT, CDR2 FQNNGV. This CDR3 has 13 amino acids.

The V and J genes are TRBV28 and TRBJ2-6; D is uncertain. The CDR3 covers 16 residues. Per germline, CDR1 MDHEN and CDR2 SYDVKM. With 3 bases removed from V and 0 bases from J, the gap between germline ends came to 9 bases. As DNA, the CDR3 is TGTGCCAGCAGTTTCTTCCCTCTCTCTGGGGCCAACGTCCTGACTTTC. Protein product: CASSFFPLSGANVLTF.

This clone was observed a single time. This chain connects TRBV6-5 to TRBJ1-2; TRBD1 matches at 7 bases. The germline CDR1 and CDR2 sequences are MNHEY and SVGAGI. The V gene end was trimmed by 6 bases and the J gene end by 4 bases; junction bases not matched to a gene: 5. The CDR3 contains 13 residues. The CDR3 nucleotides are TGTGCCAGCAGCCTACGGGACAGCTATGGCTACACCTTC. It codes for CASSLRDSYGYTF.

This chain links TRBV7-3 with TRBJ1-1; 10 nucleotides match TRBD1. J gave up 8 bases and V 1 base, and 7 bases lay outside the gene matches. This CDR3 is built from 15 residues. CDR1 SGHTA and CDR2 FQGTGA come from the germline V gene. CDR3 loop: CASSLKDRGFAEAFF. The CDR3 nucleotides are TGTGCCAGCAGCTTAAAGGACAGGGGGTTTGCCGAAGCTTTCTTT.

This rearrangement joins TRBV25-1 to TRBJ2-1, with TRBD2 matching over 11 bases. Trimming removed 2 bases from V and 9 bases from J; junction bases left unmatched: 9. Germline-derived CDR1 and CDR2 are MGHDK and SYGVNS. The CDR3 has 16 residues. CDR3 region: CASSEPLAGGPGEQFF. The CDR3 bases are TGTGCCAGCAGTGAACCCTTAGCGGGAGGGCCGGGTGAGCAGTTCTTC.

This chain uses TRBV11-1 with TRBJ1-6; tentative D call: TRBD1 (5 bases). This CDR3 has 15 amino acids. The germline gives CDR1 SGHAT, CDR2 FQDESV (reference sequence). With 1 base removed from V and 7 bases from J, the gap between germline ends came to 11 bases. CDR3 nucleotides: TGTGCCAGCAGCTTAGGGGGCCAGATCAATTCACCCCTCCACTTT. Translation gives CASSLGGQINSPLHF.

The gene calls are TRBV7-2 and TRBJ2-5, with D hard to call. The CDR3 contains 13 residues. In germline, CDR1 is SGHTA, CDR2 FQGNSA. Trimming took off 2 bases at V and 2 bases at J, with 6 bases between the two ends. Here the CDR3 reads CASSLRSQETQYF. The CDR3, as DNA: TGTGCCAGCAGCTTACGATCTCAAGAGACCCAGTACTTC.

The V and J genes are TRBV6-1 and TRBJ2-7; TRBD2 agrees at 7 bases. The trim removed 6 bases at V and 2 bases at J, leaving 10 bases unmatched. Germline V gene lookup returns CDR1 MNHNS and CDR2 SASEGT. The CDR3 runs 15 residues. The CDR3 DNA reads TGTGCCAGCAGCTTAGGCATGGGGGGGGCCTACGAGCAGTACTTC. This translates into CASSLGMGGAYEQYF.

This clone was observed a handful of times. The rearrangement joins TRBV7-7 to TRBJ1-1; 7 bases map to TRBD1. J lost 4 bases, V lost 1 base, and 0 bases had no gene match. The germline V gene has CDR1 SSHAT and CDR2 FNYEAQ (reference sequence). This CDR3 is 13 amino acids long. CDR3 DNA sequence: TGTGCCAGCAGCTTAGGACAGGGCACTGAAGCTTTCTTT. It specifies CASSLGQGTEAFF.

This chain connects TRBV4-3 to TRBJ2-3, with D tentatively TRBD1 or TRBD2 (5 bases each). This CDR3 has 17 residues. From germline, CDR1 is LGHNA and CDR2 YSLEER. V dropped 4 bases and J dropped 2 bases, with 19 bases sitting between them. Written as DNA, the CDR3 is TGCGCCAGCAGCCCGGCCGGGGCTGGTAGCGTCACAGATACGCAGTATTTT. It codes for CASSPAGAGSVTDTQYF.

This clone was observed a single time. J is TRBJ1-5 and V is TRBV6-1; possibly TRBD1 for D (6 bases). The V gene's germline CDR1 is MNHNS and CDR2 SASEGT. This CDR3 region has 15 residues. Trimming removed 8 bases at V and 2 bases at J, with 16 bases between. CDR3 amino acids: CASSPQGVGNQPQHF. CDR3 coding DNA: TGTGCCAGCTCCCCACAGGGCGTCGGCAATCAGCCCCAGCATTTT.

This clone was counted at least ten times. CDR3 DNA: TGTGCCAGCTGGTCCGGGACTAGCAACACCGCCGAGCAGTACTTC. This encodes CASWSGTSNTAEQYF. The chain recombines TRBV27 with TRBJ2-7, with 9 bases matching TRBD2. CDR1 and CDR2 from the germline V gene are MNHEY and SMNVEV (reference sequence). With 8 bases clipped from V and 6 bases from J, the junction kept 14 bases outside the gene matches. The CDR3 consists of 15 residues.

The V and J genes are TRBV14 and TRBJ2-2; tentative D call: TRBD1 (6 bases). The CDR3 is made up of 14 amino acids. Germline CDR1 SGHDN, CDR2 FVKESK. V was cut by 3 bases and J by 5 bases, with 10 bases left in between. CDR3 protein: CASSHPRGTGELFF. In nucleotides, the CDR3 is TGTGCCAGCAGCCACCCCAGGGGTACCGGGGAGCTGTTTTTT.

This chain uses TRBV5-6 with TRBJ1-1; TRBD1 might be the D (5 bases). Trimming pared 1 base from V and 7 bases from J, leaving 11 bases between. CDR1 is SGHDT and CDR2 is YYEEEE in the germline V gene. The CDR3 consists of 13 residues. CDR3 loop: CASSLREGLEAFF. The CDR3, as DNA: TGTGCCAGCAGCTTGCGAGAGGGGCTTGAAGCTTTCTTT.

V and J are TRBV11-1 and TRBJ1-1, with D hard to call. This CDR3 region has 14 residues. From germline, CDR1 is SGHAT and CDR2 FQDESV (reference sequence). The V gene lost 3 bases and the J gene lost 0 bases, with 8 bases spanning the gap. The CDR3 protein is CASSLGILNTEAFF. The CDR3 region has the DNA TGTGCCAGCAGCTTGGGCATTTTGAACACTGAAGCTTTCTTT.

The chain has TRBV9 and TRBJ1-4; 8 nucleotides align to TRBD1. This CDR3 has 15 amino acids. Per the germline V gene, CDR1 is SGDLS and CDR2 is YYNGEE. The trim removed 0 bases at V and 8 bases at J, leaving 6 bases unmatched. This CDR3 reads CASSVGTGFGEKLFF. The CDR3 DNA sequence: TGTGCCAGCAGCGTAGGGACAGGGTTCGGCGAAAAACTGTTTTTT. Filled out from reference TRBV9 and TRBJ1-4, the complete variable domain reads DSGVTQTPKHLITATGQRVTLRCSPRSGDLSVYWYQQSLDQGLQFLIQYYNGEERAKGNILERFSAQQFPDLHSELNLSSLELGDSALYFCASSVGTGFGEKLFFGSGTQLSVL.

Only a few counts were recorded for this clone. The chain recombines TRBV5-4 with TRBJ2-7; 8 bases match TRBD2. J gave up 2 bases and V 7 bases, and 11 bases lay outside the gene matches. Per the germline V gene, CDR1 is SGHNT and CDR2 is YYREEE (reference sequence). This CDR3 comprises 15 residues. The CDR3 DNA reads TGTGCCAGCGCAGGGGCTACGGGACTAGCCTACGAGCAGTACTTC. The encoded protein is CASAGATGLAYEQYF.

V and J are TRBV5-1 and TRBJ2-3, with 11 bases fitting TRBD2. The trim removed 1 base at V and 0 bases at J, leaving 4 bases unmatched. Germline values: CDR1 SGHRS, CDR2 YFSETQ. The CDR3 sequence is 17 residues long. The CDR3 coding sequence is TGCGCCAGCAGCTTGTTCGGGACTAGCGGTAGCACAGATACGCAGTATTTT. Its translation: CASSLFGTSGSTDTQYF.

The rearrangement links TRBV5-1 to TRBJ1-3, with D unresolved. Germline V lookup: CDR1 SGHRS, CDR2 YFSETQ. CDR3 length: 15 amino acids. Trimming removed 0 bases from V and 0 bases from J, with 7 bases in between. CDR3 bases: TGCGCCAGCAGCTTGGATGGGGACTCTGGAAACACCATATATTTT. Translated: CASSLDGDSGNTIYF.

This sequence joins TRBV7-9 and TRBJ1-1; tentatively, D is TRBD1 (5 bases). CDR1 is SEHNR and CDR2 is FQNEAQ in the germline V gene (reference sequence). This CDR3 is built from 14 residues. Trimming pared 1 base from V and 4 bases from J, leaving 10 bases between. DNA for the CDR3: TGTGCCAGCAGCTTAGAGACAGCTTTCACTGAAGCTTTCTTT. Translated: CASSLETAFTEAFF.

The chain recombines TRBV12-5 with TRBJ2-3; TRBD2 is a possible D gene (6 bases). The CDR3 is 13 residues long. Germline loops: CDR1 LGHNT, CDR2 FRNRAP. The V gene lost 0 bases and the J gene lost 12 bases, with 13 bases spanning the gap. CDR3 sequence: CASGLVSGGGQYF. Written as DNA, the CDR3 is TGTGCTAGTGGTTTGGTATCTGGGGGAGGCCAGTATTTT.

The J gene is TRBJ2-5, the V gene TRBV13; D gene unclear. The DNA end favors TRBJ2-7, so the J call may be wrong. The CDR3 consists of 14 residues. Germline V lookup: CDR1 PRHDT, CDR2 FYEKMQ (reference sequence). The CDR3 loop reads CASSLTTIQGEQYF. CDR3 coding DNA: TGTGCCAGCAGCTTAACAACTATTCAAGGCGAGCAGTACTTC.

This rearrangement joins TRBV29-1 to TRBJ1-2, with 10 bases identical to TRBD1. The germline CDR1 and CDR2 sequences are SQVTM and ANQGSEA. With 4 bases clipped from V and 7 bases from J, the junction kept 3 bases outside the gene matches. This CDR3 comprises 12 residues. The CDR3 loop reads CSVAWTGGGYTF. For the CDR3, the DNA is TGCAGCGTTGCATGGACAGGGGGTGGCTACACCTTC. The complete variable domain, with remaining parts taken from reference TRBV29-1 and TRBJ1-2, reads SAVISQKPSRDICQRGTSLTIQCQVDSQVTMMFWYRQQPGQSLTLIATANQGSEATYESGFVIDKFPISRPNLTFSTLTVSNMSPEDSSIYLCSVAWTGGGYTFGSGTRLTVV.

In its sample, this clone was seen once. This chain connects TRBV4-1 to TRBJ1-1; 10 bases map to TRBD1. This CDR3 is 17 amino acids long. J gave up 0 bases and V 4 bases, and 8 bases lay outside the gene matches. The germline V gene has CDR1 MGHRA and CDR2 YSYEKL. The CDR3 protein is CASSRAPGQGMNTEAFF. Here the CDR3 DNA reads TGCGCCAGCAGCCGAGCCCCGGGACAGGGGATGAACACTGAAGCTTTCTTT.

The V gene is TRBV15, the J gene TRBJ2-1, with 8 bases lining up with TRBD2. The CDR3 covers 15 residues. Germline V gives CDR1 LNHNV, CDR2 YYDKDF (reference sequence). Losses at the gene ends were 1 base for V and 7 bases for J; bases not matched to a gene: 6. CDR3 nucleotide sequence: TGTGCCACCAGCAGAGGTAGCGGGGAGATAAATGAGCAGTTCTTC. It codes for CATSRGSGEINEQFF.

The chain is built from TRBV2 and TRBJ2-1, with D possibly TRBD2 on 5 matching bases. CDR1 SNHLY and CDR2 FYNNEI come from the germline V gene. The CDR3 is made up of 14 amino acids. The germline V and J ends were trimmed by 10 bases and 0 bases, with 13 bases remaining between them. The CDR3 sequence is CAIIEGSSYNEQFF. The CDR3 bases are TGTGCCATTATTGAGGGAAGCTCCTACAATGAGCAGTTCTTC.